What follows describes a single TCR beta chain. The data derive from a study of cytomegalovirus exposure and HLA in healthy donors. About the research overall: Researchers previously reported finding some 110 million unique TCR beta sequences from about 200 million T cells. The early release's HLA-typed donors yielded 70 million to 85 million unique TCRs.

This PCR relied on a set of 60 Vbeta primers and 13 Jbeta primers. Clones were read by immunoSEQ multiplex PCR, and TCRdb kept only the in-frame ones, dropping some. The sample includes approximately 72,000 clones. Samples came from healthy bone marrow donors. The CDR3 totals 17 residues. Looked up from germline, CDR1 is WNHNN and CDR2 is SYGVQD (reference sequence). Trimming removed 0 bases from V and 0 bases from J, with 12 bases in between. The clonotype was recovered from a middle-aged woman in good health and CMV-seropositive. Sequencing was performed on PBMCs. J is TRBJ1-3 and V is TRBV10-1; D remains unclear. The CDR3 DNA follows: TGCGCCAGCAGTGAGTCCCTGGACTGGAGCTCTGGAAACACCATATATTTT. This encodes CASSESLDWSSGNTIYF.